This T cell receptor (beta chain) was documented in a study of blood T cell repertoires in COVID-19. Study-level background: Sample material is recorded as cDNA or gDNA derived from T cells, B-cell-depleted T cells, or PBMCs.

Germline V gives CDR1 SEHNR, CDR2 FQNEAQ (reference sequence). Trimming shortened V by 1 base and J by 6 bases, and 12 bases separated the two germline ends. This CDR3 spans 14 amino acids. During active infection, Seattle patients enrolled and were then monitored through disease. Sequencing was performed with immunoSEQ multiplex PCR; in TCRdb, only in-frame clones are kept and a portion is missing. The sample yields 150,000 or so clones, more than 85% seen once. The chain links TRBV7-9 to TRBJ1-2; TRBD1 is a possible D gene (6 bases). This clonotype was obtained from a man in his sixties with COVID-19, enrolled during active disease. The specimen sequenced was peripheral blood. The CDR3 loop is CASSLVGQTDGYTF. The CDR3 region has the DNA TGTGCCAGCAGCTTAGTAGGACAGACGGATGGCTACACCTTC.